One T cell receptor (beta chain) is described in this entry. This clone was recorded once. This clone's antigen is unknown. Per-nucleotide qualities are absent, and no much larger clonotype sits a single base away. The cysteine opens and the phenylalanine closes a CDR3 of 11 amino acids. Only the CDR3 region is kept as DNA, spanning 33 bases read in frame from base 1. Relative to germline, V is 3 bases shorter and J is 4 bases shorter, with 3 bases between their ends. Looking up the germline V gene yields CDR1 WSHSY and CDR2 SAAADI. Whole blood was collected in K2EDTA tubes by collaborating institutions according to the institutions' own protocols. Collaborator samples were shipped for TCRbeta analysis as frozen whole blood, isolated PBMCs, or DNA extracted from either sample type. The immunoSEQ Assay, a bias-controlled multiplex PCR, was used to amplify TCRbeta CDR3 regions from genomic DNA. On the study's bioinformatics: Nucleated cell counts per sample were estimated from amplification of reference gene primers within the assay. To quantify the absolute abundance of each unique TCRbeta CDR3 rearrangement, sequence reads were collapsed and filtered. For each sample, productive Simpson clonality was calculated as the square root of Simpson's diversity index over productive rearrangements. TCRdb mirrors the immuneACCESS table, restricted to in-frame sequences. Some clones are absent from its copies; in checked studies, under half trace to an unresolved V gene, and the reason for the others is unknown. D and trimming were read from the DNA, whereas the V and J calls and clone size are those reported in that table. The sample data list roughly 100,000 clones, and roughly four fifths of these were observed just once. Approximately 15% of the sample belongs to the ten largest clones.

This sample is part of a study of blood T cell repertoires in COVID-19 (dated by TCRdb to the early 2020s). Background for the entire study: Collaborator samples came from the United States, Italy and Spain and covered acute and convalescent phases of COVID-19. Nearly every sample came with metadata listing a de-identified subject ID, COVID-19 status, age in years and sex. The repertoires were made available in a free public database intended to serve as a resource for research on the immune response to SARS-CoV-2. The material from the prospective study consisted of cDNA or gDNA derived from T cells, B-cell-depleted T cells, or PBMCs. Where available, HLA class I and class II types were obtained from metadata supplied by the sample provider rather than from assay-based typing. Samples were obtained from the ongoing ImmuneRACE study (first 160 participants) and from approximately 1,200 subjects provided by 6 global collaborators. Deeply sampled blood TCRbeta repertoires from subjects exposed to, actively infected with, or recovered from COVID-19 were included in the dataset.

Findings and caveats that apply to the study as a whole: The amount of clinical and demographic metadata varied by source and participant and was provided uncurated.

The V and J segments used are TRBV10-2 and TRBJ1-2; the D gene identity is not certain. The source of this sequence is an elderly woman with acute or convalescent COVID-19. The specimen sequenced was peripheral blood. The DNA sequence follows: TGCGCCAGCAGTGATCGCTATGGCTACACCTTC. It translates as CASSDRYGYTF.